The 11 T cell receptor beta chains below come from one sample, sequenced in a study of T cells in Graves' hyperthyroidism and ophthalmopathy. Amplification targeted TCR beta CDR3 regions from RNA transcripts. First-round RT-PCR with HTBI primers amplified the TCR CDR3 region. TCRdb recomputed calls from the multiplex PCR reads with MiXCR, one row per CDR3 protein. Seen here are approximately 400,000 distinct CDR3 sequences, about 18% observed once, and the top ten hold over 35%. Sequencing used blood. The receptors shown here come from a man younger than 35 with Graves' ophthalmopathy.

The rearrangement uses TRBV4-2 and TRBJ2-2; D gene unclear. Deletions cut 0 bases from V and 1 base from J, with 3 bases between. This CDR3 is 14 amino acids long. CDR1 is LGHNA and CDR2 is YNFKEQ in the germline V gene. CDR3 loop: CASSQEWNTGELFF. The CDR3 DNA reads as TGTGCCAGCAGCCAAGAGTGGAACACCGGGGAGCTGTTTTTT.

Many counts were recorded for this clonotype. The chain combines TRBV28 with TRBJ2-5; no clear D. CDR1 is MDHEN, CDR2 SYDVKM, per germline. The V end lost 1 base, the J end lost 0 bases, and 12 bases lay between the germline ends. CDR3 size: 16 residues. CDR3 residues: CASSLYGSLYQETQYF. The CDR3 nucleotides read TGTGCCAGCAGTTTATACGGCTCTTTGTACCAAGAGACCCAGTACTTC.

The gene calls are TRBV20-1 and TRBJ2-3; TRBD2 matches at 12 bases. The CDR3 sequence is 16 residues long. V gave up 0 bases and J gave up 2 bases; unmatched junction bases: 3. Looked up from germline, CDR1 is DFQATT and CDR2 is SNEGSKA (reference sequence). CDR3 loop: CSARDTSGRITDTQYF. CDR3 DNA: TGCAGTGCTAGAGACACTAGCGGGAGGATCACAGATACGCAGTATTTT.

The sample holds many counts of this clonotype. The V call is TRBV5-5, the J call TRBJ2-5; 7 nucleotides line up with TRBD1. This CDR3 has 17 amino acids. J was trimmed by 0 bases and V by 0 bases; bases with no gene match: 8. Per germline, CDR1 SGHKS and CDR2 YYEKEE (reference sequence). CDR3 sequence: CASSLDETGTYQETQYF. In DNA form, the CDR3 reads TGTGCCAGCAGCTTGGATGAGACAGGGACGTACCAAGAGACCCAGTACTTC. Based on the CDR3 plus reference TRBV5-5 and TRBJ2-5, the full variable domain is DAGVTQSPTHLIKTRGQQVTLRCSPISGHKSVSWYQQVLGQGPQFIFQYYEKEERGRGNFPDRFSARQFPNYSSELNVNALLLGDSALYLCASSLDETGTYQETQYFGPGTRLLVL.

This clonotype was observed a handful of times. The V gene is TRBV5-6, the J gene TRBJ1-5, with a possible D match to TRBD1 (5 bases). V was trimmed by 3 bases and J by 16 bases, leaving 14 bases between them. The CDR3 is 11 residues long. Germline V gene data show CDR1 as SGHDT and CDR2 as YYEEEE. CDR3 in amino acids: CASSWGPGPHF. The CDR3 DNA follows: TGTGCCAGCAGCTGGGGCCCGGGTCCCCATTTT.

In this sample, this clonotype turned up many times. This chain joins TRBV20-1 and TRBJ1-6; no reliable D call. This CDR3 spans 14 amino acids. V gave up 5 bases and J gave up 9 bases, with 17 bases separating them. Germline V gene lookup returns CDR1 DFQATT and CDR2 SNEGSKA (reference sequence). CDR3 coding DNA: TGCAGTGCTGTAGAGGTCGGGAAAGGTTCACCCCTCCACTTT. The encoded protein is CSAVEVGKGSPLHF.

Note on this clonotype: This may stem from a read error, because a much larger clone lies one nucleotide away. The rearrangement joins TRBV12-3 or TRBV12-4 to TRBJ2-5; D is possibly TRBD2 (6 bases). The length of the CDR3 is 16 residues. V lost 6 bases and J 0 bases, leaving 17 bases between the germline ends. CDR3 sequence: CASSQNPAGDQETQYF. CDR3 in DNA: TGTGCCAGCAGCCAAAACCCAGCGGGTGACCAAGAGACCCAGTACTTC.

The chain has TRBV7-9 and TRBJ2-7; 9 nucleotides line up with TRBD2. Germline V gene data show CDR1 as SEHNR and CDR2 as FQNEAQ (reference sequence). V lost 3 bases and J lost 6; bases outside the gene matches: 9. The CDR3 loop spans 15 amino acids. The CDR3 DNA follows: TGTGCCAGCAGCTTTAGGGCGGGGGGGCCGAGCGAGCAGTACTTC. Amino acid sequence: CASSFRAGGPSEQYF.

Points on this clonotype: An end of the junction does not agree with germline; a read error may underlie this. This chain joins TRBV6-1 and TRBJ2-3; the D gene is possibly TRBD1 (6 bases). The CDR3 totals 12 residues. CDR1 and CDR2 from the germline V gene are MNHNS and SASEGT. The CDR3 coding sequence is TGTGCCAGCCAAGGGGACACAGGTACGCAGTATTTT. This codes for CASQGDTGTQYF.

The V call is TRBV2, the J call TRBJ1-3; D gene ambiguous. Germline lookup yields CDR1 SNHLY and CDR2 FYNNEI. The V gene lost 5 bases and the J gene lost 1 base, with 9 bases spanning the gap. The CDR3 length is 14 residues. The CDR3 region is CASSSQQSGNTIYF. The DNA for the CDR3 is TGTGCCAGCAGTTCACAGCAATCTGGAAACACCATATATTTT.

This clonotype was counted many times. The chain uses TRBV27 and TRBJ1-5; D not certain. Trimming took 4 bases from V and 3 from J, leaving 7 bases between them. The CDR3 runs to 13 residues. Germline-derived CDR1 and CDR2 are MNHEY and SMNVEV (reference sequence). The CDR3 DNA is TGTGCCAGCAGTTGGACTTTCAATCAGCCCCAGCATTTT. Translating gives CASSWTFNQPQHF.